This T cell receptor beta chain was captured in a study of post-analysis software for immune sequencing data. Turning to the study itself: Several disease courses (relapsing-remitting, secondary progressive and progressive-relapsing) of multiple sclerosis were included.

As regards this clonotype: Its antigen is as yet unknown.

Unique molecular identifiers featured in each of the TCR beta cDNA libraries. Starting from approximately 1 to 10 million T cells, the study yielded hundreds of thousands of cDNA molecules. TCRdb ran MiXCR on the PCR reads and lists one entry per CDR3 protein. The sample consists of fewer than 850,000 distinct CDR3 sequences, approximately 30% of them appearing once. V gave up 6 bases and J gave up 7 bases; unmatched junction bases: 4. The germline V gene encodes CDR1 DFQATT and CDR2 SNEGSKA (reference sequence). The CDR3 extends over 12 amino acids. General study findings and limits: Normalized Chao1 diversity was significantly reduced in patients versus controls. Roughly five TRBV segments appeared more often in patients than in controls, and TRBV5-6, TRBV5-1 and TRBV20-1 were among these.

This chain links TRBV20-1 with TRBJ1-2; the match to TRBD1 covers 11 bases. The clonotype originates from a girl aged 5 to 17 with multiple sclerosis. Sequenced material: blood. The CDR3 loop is CSAPGQGGGYTF. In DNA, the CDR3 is TGCAGTGCCCCGGGACAGGGGGGTGGCTACACCTTC.